Reported below is one T cell receptor beta chain. The data are from a study of blood T cell repertoires in COVID-19. The overall study: Collection of acute and convalescent COVID-19 samples took place in the United States, Italy and Spain. The cDNA or gDNA used as material had been derived from T cells, B-cell-depleted T cells, or PBMCs.

This CDR3 spans 15 amino acids. Germline lookup yields CDR1 SGHRS and CDR2 YFSETQ. Trimming removed 2 bases at V and 0 bases at J, with 11 bases between. In the study's own analysis: Estimation of nucleated cell counts relied on the amplification of reference gene primers. Sequencing used immunoSEQ multiplex PCR; TCRdb keeps in-frame clones, though not all of them. V, J and clone size are those of that table, while D and trimming were read from the DNA. Among about 140,000 clones listed, over 75% were seen once. Input material: peripheral blood. This chain connects TRBV5-1 to TRBJ1-1, with D possibly TRBD1 on 6 matching bases. This clonotype originated in a woman aged 50 to 65 with acute or convalescent COVID-19. The CDR3 DNA reads TGCGCCAGCAGCTTTTTTGAGGGGGTGAACACTGAAGCTTTCTTT. Protein sequence: CASSFFEGVNTEAFF. Complete variable domain (other parts from reference TRBV5-1 and TRBJ1-1): KAGVTQTPRYLIKTRGQQVTLSCSPISGHRSVSWYQQTPGQGLQFLFEYFSETQRNKGNFPGRFSGRQFSNSRSEMNVSTLELGDSALYLCASSFFEGVNTEAFFGQGTRLTVV.